Listed below are T cell receptor beta chains from one sample, sequenced in a study of blood T cells in healthy people across ages. One entry per CDR3 protein, called by TCRdb with MiXCR from the 5' RACE reads. Of about 1.4 million distinct CDR3 sequences listed, roughly 64% are singletons. The sequencing input was blood. The origin of the receptors is a man aged 18 to 30 in good health. Both conserved end residues are part of each CDR3. A D gene is named only where the DNA matches it firmly. Clone size, where shown, is once, few, many, or a class for clones that have expanded.

j_gene | abundance | v_gene | d_gene | CDR3aa | CDR3nt
TRBJ2-7 | - | TRBV28 | TRBD1 | CASSWGTEFPYEQYF | TGTGCCAGCAGTTGGGGGACAGAGTTTCCCTACGAGCAGTACTTC
TRBJ2-2 | - | TRBV5-5 | - | CASSLAPLLNTGELFF | TGTGCCAGCAGCTTGGCTCCACTTCTGAACACCGGGGAGCTGTTTTTT
TRBJ2-7 | - | TRBV18 | - | CASSPPGVGEQYF | TGTGCCAGCTCACCACCGGGGGTAGGCGAGCAGTACTTC
TRBJ2-7 | - | TRBV6-6 | - | CASSYSTDNYEQYF | TGTGCCAGCAGTTACTCCACCGACAACTACGAGCAGTACTTC
TRBJ2-1 | few | TRBV5-5 | TRBD1 | CASSPNRGFTYNEQFF | TGTGCCAGCAGCCCTAACAGGGGGTTTACCTACAATGAGCAGTTCTTC
TRBJ2-4 | - | TRBV6-2/TRBV6-3 | TRBD1 | CASSYGHRQKTGTGKNIQYF | TGTGCCAGCAGTTACGGCCACCGCCAGAAAACCGGGACAGGGAAAAACATTCAGTACTTC
TRBJ2-1 | - | TRBV29-1 | - | CSVEDWGRGNDEQFF | TGCAGCGTTGAAGATTGGGGTAGGGGTAACGATGAGCAGTTCTTC
TRBJ2-1 | few | TRBV4-1 | - | CASSHDAQGYNEQFF | TGCGCCAGCAGCCACGATGCCCAGGGGTACAATGAGCAGTTCTTC
TRBJ2-1 | - | TRBV20-1 | TRBD2 | CSAQTSGRAVYNEQFF | TGCAGTGCCCAGACTAGCGGGAGGGCGGTCTACAATGAGCAGTTCTTC
TRBJ2-7 | few | TRBV27 | - | CASSLKGTYEQYF | TGTGCCAGCAGTTTAAAGGGGACCTACGAGCAGTACTTC
TRBJ2-1 | - | TRBV28 | - | CASGSRVMGEQFF | TGTGCCAGCGGTAGCAGGGTAATGGGTGAGCAGTTCTTC
TRBJ2-5 | few | TRBV4-1 | - | CASSQDVETQYF | TGTGCCAGCAGCCAGGACGTGGAGACCCAGTACTTC
TRBJ1-3 | - | TRBV20-1 | - | CSASGGVAGNTIYF | TGCAGTGCTAGTGGGGGGGTAGCTGGAAACACCATATATTTT
TRBJ2-3 | - | TRBV2 | TRBD1 | CASPGQGTSTDTQYF | TGTGCCAGCCCTGGACAGGGCACTAGCACAGATACGCAGTATTTT
TRBJ1-2 | few | TRBV4-3 | - | CASQPGIGYGYTF | TGCGCCAGCCAGCCGGGGATCGGCTATGGCTACACCTTC
TRBJ2-1 | - | TRBV21-1 | - | CASSKGRGLAGRNNEQFF | TGTGCCAGCAGCAAAGGAAGAGGACTAGCGGGGAGGAACAATGAGCAGTTCTTC
TRBJ2-3 | once | TRBV5-1 | - | CASSFQVGDTQYF | TGCGCCAGCAGCTTTCAGGTGGGGGATACGCAGTATTTT
TRBJ1-1 | few | TRBV20-1 | - | CSANPRGTEAFF | TGCAGTGCCAACCCCAGGGGCACTGAAGCTTTCTTT
TRBJ2-1 | - | TRBV12-3/TRBV12-4 | - | CASSYRDNSVGQFF | TGTGCCAGCAGTTACCGGGACAACTCGGTCGGGCAGTTCTTC
TRBJ2-7 | few | TRBV18 | - | CASSPMEGLEQYF | TGTGCCAGCTCACCAATGGAGGGGCTCGAGCAGTACTTC
TRBJ2-7 | few | TRBV12-3/TRBV12-4 | TRBD1 | CASSSGGRSSYEQYF | TGTGCCAGCAGTTCAGGGGGCAGGAGCTCCTACGAGCAGTACTTC
TRBJ2-7 | - | TRBV6-1 | TRBD2 | CASIQAGGNYEQYF | TGTGCCAGCATTCAAGCGGGAGGAAACTACGAGCAGTACTTC